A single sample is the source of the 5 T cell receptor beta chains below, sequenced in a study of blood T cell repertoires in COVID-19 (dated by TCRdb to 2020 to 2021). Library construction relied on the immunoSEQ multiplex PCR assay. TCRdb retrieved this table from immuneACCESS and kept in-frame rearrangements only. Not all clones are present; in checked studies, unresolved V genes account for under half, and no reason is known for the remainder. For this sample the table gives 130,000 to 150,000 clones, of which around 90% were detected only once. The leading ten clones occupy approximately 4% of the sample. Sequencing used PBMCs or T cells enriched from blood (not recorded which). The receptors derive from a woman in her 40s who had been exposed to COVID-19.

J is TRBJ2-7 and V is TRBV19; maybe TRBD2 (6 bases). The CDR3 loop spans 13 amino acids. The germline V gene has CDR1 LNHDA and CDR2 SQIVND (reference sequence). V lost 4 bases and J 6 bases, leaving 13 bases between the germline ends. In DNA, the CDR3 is TGTGCCAGTAGTACGGGAGAATTCGGCGAGCAGTACTTC. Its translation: CASSTGEFGEQYF. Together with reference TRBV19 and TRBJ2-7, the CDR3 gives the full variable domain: DGGITQSPKYLFRKEGQNVTLSCEQNLNHDAMYWYRQDPGQGLRLIYYSQIVNDFQKGDIAEGYSVSREKKESFPLTVTSAQKNPTAFYLCASSTGEFGEQYFGPGTRLTVT.

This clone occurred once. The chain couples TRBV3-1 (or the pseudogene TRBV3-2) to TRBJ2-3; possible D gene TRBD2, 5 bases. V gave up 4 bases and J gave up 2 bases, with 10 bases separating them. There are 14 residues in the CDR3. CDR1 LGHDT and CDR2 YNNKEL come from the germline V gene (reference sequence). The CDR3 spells CASSPGDLTDTQYF. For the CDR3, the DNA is TGTGCCAGCAGCCCCGGGGATCTCACAGATACGCAGTATTTT.

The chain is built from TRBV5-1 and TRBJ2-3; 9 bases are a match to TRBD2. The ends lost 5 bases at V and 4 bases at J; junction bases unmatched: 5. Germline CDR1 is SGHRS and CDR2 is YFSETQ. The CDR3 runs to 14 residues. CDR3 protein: CASRERGAPDTQYF. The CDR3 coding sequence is TGCGCCAGCAGGGAGCGGGGGGCCCCAGATACGCAGTATTTT.

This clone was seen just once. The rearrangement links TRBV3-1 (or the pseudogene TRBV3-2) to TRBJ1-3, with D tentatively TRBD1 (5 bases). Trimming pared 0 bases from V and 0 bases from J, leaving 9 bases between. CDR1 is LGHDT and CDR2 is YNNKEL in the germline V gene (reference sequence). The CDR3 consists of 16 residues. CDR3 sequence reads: CASSQEGTGSGNTIYF. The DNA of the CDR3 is TGTGCCAGCAGCCAAGAGGGAACAGGCTCTGGAAACACCATATATTTT.

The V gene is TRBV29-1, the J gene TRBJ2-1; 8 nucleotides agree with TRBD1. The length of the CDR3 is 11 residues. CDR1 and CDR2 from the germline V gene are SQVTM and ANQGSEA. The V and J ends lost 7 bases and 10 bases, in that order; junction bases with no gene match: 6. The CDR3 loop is CSETRGREQFF. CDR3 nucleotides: TGCAGCGAGACCAGGGGGCGGGAGCAGTTCTTC.